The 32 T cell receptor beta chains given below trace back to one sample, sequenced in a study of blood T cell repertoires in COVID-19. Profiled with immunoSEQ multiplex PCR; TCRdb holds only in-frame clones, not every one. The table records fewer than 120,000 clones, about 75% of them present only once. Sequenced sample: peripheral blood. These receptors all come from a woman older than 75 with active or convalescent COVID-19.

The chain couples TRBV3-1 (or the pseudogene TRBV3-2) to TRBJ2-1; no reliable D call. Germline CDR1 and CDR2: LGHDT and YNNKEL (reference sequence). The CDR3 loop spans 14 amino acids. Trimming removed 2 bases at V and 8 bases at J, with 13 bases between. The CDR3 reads CASSQMPASDEQFF. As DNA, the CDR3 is TGTGCCAGCAGCCAAATGCCAGCGTCGGATGAGCAGTTCTTC.

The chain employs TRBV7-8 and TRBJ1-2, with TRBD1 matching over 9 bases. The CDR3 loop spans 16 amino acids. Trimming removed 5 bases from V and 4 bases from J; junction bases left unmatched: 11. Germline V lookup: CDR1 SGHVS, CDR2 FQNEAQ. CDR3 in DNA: TGTGCCAGCAGCCCCCGACCTGGGGACAGGGCCTATGGCTACACCTTC. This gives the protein CASSPRPGDRAYGYTF.

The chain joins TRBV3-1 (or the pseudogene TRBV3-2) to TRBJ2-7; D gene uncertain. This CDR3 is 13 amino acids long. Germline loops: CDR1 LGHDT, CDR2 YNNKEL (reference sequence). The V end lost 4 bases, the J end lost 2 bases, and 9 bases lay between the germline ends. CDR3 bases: TGTGCCAGCAGCCGGCCTGGCCCCTACGAGCAGTACTTC. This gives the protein CASSRPGPYEQYF.

The CDR3 region is CASSSGTGTYNEQFF. The CDR3 DNA is TGTGCCAGCAGCTCCGGGACAGGGACCTACAATGAGCAGTTCTTC. The chain combines TRBV5-5 with TRBJ2-1; TRBD1 aligns across 9 bases. The length of the CDR3 is 15 residues. CDR1 and CDR2 from the germline V gene are SGHKS and YYEKEE (reference sequence). The ends lost 3 bases at V and 2 bases at J; junction bases unmatched: 3.

The CDR3 sequence: CASSLLLGGGNSPLHF. The CDR3, as DNA: TGTGCCAGCAGTTTACTCCTCGGCGGGGGGAATTCACCCCTCCACTTT. V and J are TRBV28 and TRBJ1-6, with D perhaps matching TRBD1 (5 bases). The germline V gene has CDR1 MDHEN and CDR2 SYDVKM. The CDR3 totals 16 residues. V was cut by 2 bases and J by 7 bases, with 15 bases left in between. Based on the CDR3 plus reference TRBV28 and TRBJ1-6, the full variable domain is DVKVTQSSRYLVKRTGEKVFLECVQDMDHENMFWYRQDPGLGLRLIYFSYDVKMKEKGDIPEGYSVSREKKERFSLILESASTNQTSMYLCASSLLLGGGNSPLHFGNGTRLTVT.

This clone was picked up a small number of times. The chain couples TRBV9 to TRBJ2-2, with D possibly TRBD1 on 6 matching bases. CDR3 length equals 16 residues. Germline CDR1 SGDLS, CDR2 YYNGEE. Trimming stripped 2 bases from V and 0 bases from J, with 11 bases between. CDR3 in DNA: TGTGCCAGCAGCGTGGGGGCAGGGGCGAACACCGGGGAGCTGTTTTTT. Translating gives CASSVGAGANTGELFF.

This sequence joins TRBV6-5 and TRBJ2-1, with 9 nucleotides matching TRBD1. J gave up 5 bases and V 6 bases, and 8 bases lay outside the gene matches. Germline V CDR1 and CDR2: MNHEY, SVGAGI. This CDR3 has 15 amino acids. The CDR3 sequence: CASSQLRDRDNEQFF. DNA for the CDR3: TGTGCCAGCAGCCAACTAAGGGACAGGGACAATGAGCAGTTCTTC.

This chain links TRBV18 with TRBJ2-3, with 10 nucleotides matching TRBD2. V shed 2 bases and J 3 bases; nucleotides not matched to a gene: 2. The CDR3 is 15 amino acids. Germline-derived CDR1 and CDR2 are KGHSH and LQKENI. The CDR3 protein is CASSPALAGTDTQYF. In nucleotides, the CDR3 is TGTGCCAGCTCACCAGCACTAGCGGGAACAGATACGCAGTATTTT.

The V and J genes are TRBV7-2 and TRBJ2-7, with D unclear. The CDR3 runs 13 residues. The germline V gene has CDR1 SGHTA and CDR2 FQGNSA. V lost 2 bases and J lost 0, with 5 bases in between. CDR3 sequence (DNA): TGTGCCAGCAGCTTATTCAGCTCCTACGAGCAGTACTTC. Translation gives CASSLFSSYEQYF.

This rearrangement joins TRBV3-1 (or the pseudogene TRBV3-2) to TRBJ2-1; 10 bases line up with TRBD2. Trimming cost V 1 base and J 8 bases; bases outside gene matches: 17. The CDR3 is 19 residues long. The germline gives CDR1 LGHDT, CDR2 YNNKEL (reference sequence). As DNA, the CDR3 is TGTGCCAGCAGCCAAGGCCAGGACGTCGGGACTAGCGAGTGGGATGAGCAGTTCTTC. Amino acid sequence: CASSQGQDVGTSEWDEQFF.

The CDR3 region has the DNA TGTGCCAGCAGCTTGGCAGCTAGCGGATACAATGAGCAGTTCTTC. This sequence encodes CASSLAASGYNEQFF. This chain connects TRBV7-6 to TRBJ2-1, with 7 nucleotides matching TRBD2. The CDR3 is made up of 15 amino acids. Germline CDR1 and CDR2: SGHVS and FNYEAQ. Losses at the gene ends were 3 bases for V and 4 bases for J; bases not matched to a gene: 6.

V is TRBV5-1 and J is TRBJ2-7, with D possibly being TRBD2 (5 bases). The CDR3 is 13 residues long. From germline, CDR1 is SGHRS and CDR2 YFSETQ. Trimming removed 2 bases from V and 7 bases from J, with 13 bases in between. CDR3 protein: CASSFQREREQYF. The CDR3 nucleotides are TGCGCCAGCAGCTTCCAAAGGGAGAGGGAGCAGTACTTC.

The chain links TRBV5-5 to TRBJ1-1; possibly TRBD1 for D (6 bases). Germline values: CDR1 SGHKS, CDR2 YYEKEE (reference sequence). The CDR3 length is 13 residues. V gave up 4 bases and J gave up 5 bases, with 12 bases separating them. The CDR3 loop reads CASSRLGGTEAFF. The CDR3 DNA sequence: TGTGCCAGCAGCCGGTTAGGGGGTACTGAAGCTTTCTTT.

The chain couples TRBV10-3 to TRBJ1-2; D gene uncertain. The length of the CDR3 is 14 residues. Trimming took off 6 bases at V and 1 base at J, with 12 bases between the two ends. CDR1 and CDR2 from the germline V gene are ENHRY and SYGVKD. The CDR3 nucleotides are TGTGCCATCAGAGAGACGAGGAGTAACTATGGCTACACCTTC. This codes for CAIRETRSNYGYTF.

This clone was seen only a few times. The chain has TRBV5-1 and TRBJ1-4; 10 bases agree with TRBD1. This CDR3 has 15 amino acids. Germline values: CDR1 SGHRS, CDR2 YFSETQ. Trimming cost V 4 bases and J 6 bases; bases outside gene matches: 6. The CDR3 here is CASSTYGTGDEKLFF. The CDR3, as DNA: TGCGCCAGCAGCACATACGGGACAGGGGATGAAAAACTGTTTTTT.

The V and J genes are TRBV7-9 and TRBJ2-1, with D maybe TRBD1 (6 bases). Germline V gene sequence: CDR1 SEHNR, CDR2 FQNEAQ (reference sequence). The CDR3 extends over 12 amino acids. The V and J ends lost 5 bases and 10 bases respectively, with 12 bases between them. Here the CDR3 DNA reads TGTGCCAGCAGCCTCACAGGGTACGAGCAGTTCTTC. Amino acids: CASSLTGYEQFF.

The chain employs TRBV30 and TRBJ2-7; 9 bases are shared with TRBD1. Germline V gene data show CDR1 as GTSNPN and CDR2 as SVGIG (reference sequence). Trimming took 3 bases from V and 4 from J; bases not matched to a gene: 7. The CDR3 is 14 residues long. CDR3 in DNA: TGTGCCTGGAGAGACACAGGGGGCGGGTACGAGCAGTACTTC. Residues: CAWRDTGGGYEQYF.

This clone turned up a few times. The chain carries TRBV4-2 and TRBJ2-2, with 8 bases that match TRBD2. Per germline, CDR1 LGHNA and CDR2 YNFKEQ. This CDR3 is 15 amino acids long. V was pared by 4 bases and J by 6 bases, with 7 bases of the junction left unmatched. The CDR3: CASSPREGWAGELFF. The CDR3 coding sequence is TGTGCCAGCAGCCCACGGGAGGGCTGGGCCGGGGAGCTGTTTTTT.

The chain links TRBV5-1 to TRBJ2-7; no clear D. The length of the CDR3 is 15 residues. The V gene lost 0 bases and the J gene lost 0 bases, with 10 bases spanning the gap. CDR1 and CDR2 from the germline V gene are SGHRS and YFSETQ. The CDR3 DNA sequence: TGCGCCAGCAGCTTGGCGTGGCAGAACTCCTACGAGCAGTACTTC. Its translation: CASSLAWQNSYEQYF.

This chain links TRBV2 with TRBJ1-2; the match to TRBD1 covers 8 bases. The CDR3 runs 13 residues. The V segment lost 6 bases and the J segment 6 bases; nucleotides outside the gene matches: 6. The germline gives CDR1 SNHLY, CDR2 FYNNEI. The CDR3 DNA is TGTGCCAGCAGGGAGGACAGGGAAGATGGCTACACCTTC. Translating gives CASREDREDGYTF.

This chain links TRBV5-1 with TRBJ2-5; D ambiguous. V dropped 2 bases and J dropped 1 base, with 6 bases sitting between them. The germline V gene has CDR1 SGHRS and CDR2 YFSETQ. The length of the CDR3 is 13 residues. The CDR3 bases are TGCGCCAGCAGCTTAGCGACCCAAGAGACCCAGTACTTC. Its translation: CASSLATQETQYF.

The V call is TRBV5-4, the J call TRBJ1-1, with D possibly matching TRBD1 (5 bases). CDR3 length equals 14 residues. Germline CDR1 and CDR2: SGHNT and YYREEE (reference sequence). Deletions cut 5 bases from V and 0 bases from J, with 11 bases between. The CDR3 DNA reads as TGTGCCAGCAGTTCCTACAGGATGAACACTGAAGCTTTCTTT. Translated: CASSSYRMNTEAFF.

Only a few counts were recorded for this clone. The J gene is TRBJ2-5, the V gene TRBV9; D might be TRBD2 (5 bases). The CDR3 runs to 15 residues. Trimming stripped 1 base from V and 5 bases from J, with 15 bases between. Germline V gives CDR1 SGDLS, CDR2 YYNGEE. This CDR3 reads CASSVQSTGVETQYF. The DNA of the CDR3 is TGTGCCAGCAGCGTACAATCGACCGGGGTGGAGACCCAGTACTTC.

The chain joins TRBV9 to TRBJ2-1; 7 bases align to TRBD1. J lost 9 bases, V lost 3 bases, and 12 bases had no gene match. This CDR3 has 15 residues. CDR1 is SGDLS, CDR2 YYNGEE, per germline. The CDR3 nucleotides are TGTGCCAGCAGCGCCCCGGGACAGCTCAGCGGTGAGCAGTTCTTC. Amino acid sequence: CASSAPGQLSGEQFF.

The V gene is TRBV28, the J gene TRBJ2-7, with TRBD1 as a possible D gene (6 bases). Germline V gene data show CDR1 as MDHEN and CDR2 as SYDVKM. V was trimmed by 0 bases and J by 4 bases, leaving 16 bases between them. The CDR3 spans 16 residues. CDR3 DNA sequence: TGTGCCAGCAGTTTATGGGCTCGTTGGGGGACATACGAGCAGTACTTC. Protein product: CASSLWARWGTYEQYF. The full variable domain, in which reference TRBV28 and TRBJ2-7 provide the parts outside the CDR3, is DVKVTQSSRYLVKRTGEKVFLECVQDMDHENMFWYRQDPGLGLRLIYFSYDVKMKEKGDIPEGYSVSREKKERFSLILESASTNQTSMYLCASSLWARWGTYEQYFGPGTRLTVT.

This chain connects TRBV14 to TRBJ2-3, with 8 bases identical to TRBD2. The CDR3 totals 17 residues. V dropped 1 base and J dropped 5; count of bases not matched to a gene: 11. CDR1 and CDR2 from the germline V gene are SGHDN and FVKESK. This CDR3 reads CASSQAPSGSLGDTQYF. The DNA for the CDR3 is TGTGCCAGCAGCCAAGCCCCCAGCGGGAGCCTGGGAGATACGCAGTATTTT.

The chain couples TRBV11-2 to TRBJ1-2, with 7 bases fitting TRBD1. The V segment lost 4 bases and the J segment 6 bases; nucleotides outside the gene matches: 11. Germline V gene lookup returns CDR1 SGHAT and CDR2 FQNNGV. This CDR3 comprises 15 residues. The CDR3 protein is CASSSLRGTRNGYTF. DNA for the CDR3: TGTGCCAGCAGCTCGCTCAGGGGGACCAGGAATGGCTACACCTTC.

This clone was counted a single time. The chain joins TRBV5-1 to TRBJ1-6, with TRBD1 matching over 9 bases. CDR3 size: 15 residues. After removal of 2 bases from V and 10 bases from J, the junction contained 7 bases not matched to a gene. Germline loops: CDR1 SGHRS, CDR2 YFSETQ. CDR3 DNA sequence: TGCGCCAGCAGCTTAAGTACAGGGGGCGCATCACCCCTCCACTTT. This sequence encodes CASSLSTGGASPLHF.

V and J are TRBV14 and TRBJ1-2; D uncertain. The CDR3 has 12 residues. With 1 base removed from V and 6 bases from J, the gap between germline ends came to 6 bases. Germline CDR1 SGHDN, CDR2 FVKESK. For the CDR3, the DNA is TGTGCCAGCAGCCAAGCCCCCAATGGCTACACCTTC. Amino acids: CASSQAPNGYTF.

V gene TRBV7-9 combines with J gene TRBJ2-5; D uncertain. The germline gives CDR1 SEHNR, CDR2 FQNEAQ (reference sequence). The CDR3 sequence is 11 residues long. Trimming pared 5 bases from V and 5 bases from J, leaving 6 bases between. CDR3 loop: CASSIGETQYF. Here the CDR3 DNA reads TGTGCCAGCAGCATCGGTGAGACCCAGTACTTC.

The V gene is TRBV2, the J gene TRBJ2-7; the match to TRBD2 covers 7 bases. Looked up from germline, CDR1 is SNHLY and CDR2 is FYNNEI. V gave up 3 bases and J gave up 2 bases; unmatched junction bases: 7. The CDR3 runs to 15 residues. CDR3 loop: CASSEGRVEAYEQYF. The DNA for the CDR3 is TGTGCCAGCAGTGAGGGGAGGGTTGAGGCCTACGAGCAGTACTTC.

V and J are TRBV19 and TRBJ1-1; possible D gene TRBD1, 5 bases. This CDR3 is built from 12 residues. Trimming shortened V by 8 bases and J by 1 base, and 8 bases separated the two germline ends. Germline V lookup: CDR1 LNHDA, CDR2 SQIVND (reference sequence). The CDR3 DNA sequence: TGTGCCAGTTGGGGCCGGAACACTGAAGCTTTCTTT. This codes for CASWGRNTEAFF.